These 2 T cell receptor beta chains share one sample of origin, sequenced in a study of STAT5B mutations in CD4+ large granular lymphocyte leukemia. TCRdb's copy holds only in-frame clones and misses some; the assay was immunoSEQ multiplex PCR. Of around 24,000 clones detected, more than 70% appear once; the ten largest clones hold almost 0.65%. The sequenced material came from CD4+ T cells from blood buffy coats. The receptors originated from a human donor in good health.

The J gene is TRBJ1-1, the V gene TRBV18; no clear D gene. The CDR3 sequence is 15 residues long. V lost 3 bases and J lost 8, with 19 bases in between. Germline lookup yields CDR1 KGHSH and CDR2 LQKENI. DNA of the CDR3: TGTGCCAGCTCACCTGGTCAGTCGCGACCCTGGGAAGCTTTCTTT. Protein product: CASSPGQSRPWEAFF.

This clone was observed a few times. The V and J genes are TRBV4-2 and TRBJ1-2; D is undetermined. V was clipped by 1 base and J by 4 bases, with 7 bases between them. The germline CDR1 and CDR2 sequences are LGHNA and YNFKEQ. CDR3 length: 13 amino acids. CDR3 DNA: TGTGCCAGCAGCCAAGGGACCGTCTATGGCTACACCTTC. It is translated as CASSQGTVYGYTF.